This note documents a single T cell receptor beta chain sequence. Antigen: not known. This sample stems from a study of STAT5B mutations in CD4+ large granular lymphocyte leukemia. Findings and limits, study-wide: Higher CD4+ than CD8+ T-LGLL clonality might reflect small sample size. Over 20% of private leukemic clonotypes occurred rarely in other patients' non-leukemic repertoires. Without putative leukemic clones, patient CD4-sorted repertoires remained more clonal than healthy CD4+ repertoires. Top patient clones used TRBV06 genes more often: 8/27 versus 2/35 in controls.

V lost 3 bases to trimming and J lost 2 bases, with 7 bases between them. Germline CDR1 reads KGHSH; CDR2 reads LQKENI. The CDR3 is 13 residues long. This table comes from immunoSEQ multiplex PCR, and its TCRdb copy is limited to in-frame clones, with some not included. The repertoire has tens of thousands of clones, 65% to 80% of them found once; the top ten carry approximately 1.1%. The genes are TRBV18 and TRBJ1-2, with a weak D call TRBD1 (6 bases). This sequence originates from a human donor in good health. The source material was CD4+ T cells from blood buffy coats. The CDR3 reads CASSPGTNYGYTF. The CDR3 DNA sequence: TGTGCCAGCTCACCCGGGACAAACTATGGCTACACCTTC.